Sequencing of this T cell receptor beta chain was carried out in a study of blood T cell repertoires in COVID-19. Study background: Italy, Spain and the United States were the sources of the convalescent and acute COVID-19 samples. PBMCs, B-cell-depleted T cells, or T cells were the source of the cDNA or gDNA that made up the material.

Germline CDR1 and CDR2: MNHNS and SASEGT. This CDR3 region has 14 residues. The germline V and J ends were trimmed by 3 bases and 3 bases, with 12 bases remaining between them. In the original analysis: From reference gene primer amplification, estimates of nucleated cell counts were derived. Here immunoSEQ multiplex PCR was the method, and the copy in TCRdb shows in-frame clones only, minus some. V and J calls and clone size are given by that table; D and trimming were obtained from the DNA. The sample has 100,000 to 110,000 clones, approximately 90% seen once. This receptor was obtained from a man in his fifties with active COVID-19. Sequencing used peripheral blood. The V call is TRBV6-1, the J call TRBJ2-7; perhaps TRBD1 as D (5 bases). CDR3 amino acids: CASSEQSGHYEQYV. The CDR3, as DNA: TGTGCCAGCAGTGAGCAGTCAGGGCACTACGAGCAGTACGTC.